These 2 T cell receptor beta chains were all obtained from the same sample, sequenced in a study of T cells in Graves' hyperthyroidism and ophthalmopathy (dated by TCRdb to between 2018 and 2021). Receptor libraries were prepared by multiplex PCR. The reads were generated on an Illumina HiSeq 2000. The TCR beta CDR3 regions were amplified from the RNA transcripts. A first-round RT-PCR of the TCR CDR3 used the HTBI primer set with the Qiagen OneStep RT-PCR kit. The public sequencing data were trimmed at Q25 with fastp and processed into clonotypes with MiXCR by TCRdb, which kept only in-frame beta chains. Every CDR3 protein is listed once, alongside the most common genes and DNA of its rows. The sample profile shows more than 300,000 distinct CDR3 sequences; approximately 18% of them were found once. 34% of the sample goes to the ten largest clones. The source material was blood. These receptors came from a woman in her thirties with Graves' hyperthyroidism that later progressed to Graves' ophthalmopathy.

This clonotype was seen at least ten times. Written as DNA, the CDR3 is TGCAGTGCTAGAGATTTCCCCGATCGTAGCACAGATACGCAGTATTTT. Protein sequence: CSARDFPDRSTDTQYF. The V call is TRBV20-1, the J call TRBJ2-3; no firm D call. Germline V gene data show CDR1 as DFQATT and CDR2 as SNEGSKA (reference sequence). The germline V and J ends were trimmed by 0 bases and 0 bases, with 13 bases remaining between them. The CDR3 length is 16 residues.

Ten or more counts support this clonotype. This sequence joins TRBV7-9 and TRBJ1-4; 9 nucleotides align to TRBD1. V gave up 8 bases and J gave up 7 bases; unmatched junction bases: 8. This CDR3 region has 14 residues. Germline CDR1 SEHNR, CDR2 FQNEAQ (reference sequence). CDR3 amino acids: CASGQGSGSEKLFF. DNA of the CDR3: TGTGCCAGCGGACAGGGGTCGGGGAGTGAAAAACTGTTTTTT.